This TCR beta chain was identified in a study of response to subunit inactivated influenza vaccine. The CDR3 runs 15 residues. Germline-derived CDR1 and CDR2 are LGHNA and YNFKEQ. With 0 bases removed from V and 1 base from J, the gap between germline ends came to 9 bases. TCRdb re-called the RT-PCR reads through MiXCR, storing one row per CDR3 protein. Altogether about 570,000 distinct CDR3 sequences are present, about 11% being singletons, with the ten largest covering approximately 11%. The same data also contributed to another study, on T cells expressing NK-cell markers. Per that study: Production of TCR beta cDNA relied on 5'RACE template switching with UMIs. HCMV seropositivity marked seven of the eight sequenced donors; one was seronegative. NKG2C+ dominant clonotypes from roughly 6 donors made up roughly 1.0-7.0% of CD8+ T cells. The CD3+CD56-NKG2C+ fraction of a handful of donors was also led by these clonotypes. Expanded NKG2C+ T cell clones were not confirmed as HCMV-specific.

The input for sequencing was PBMCs from blood, taken on the day of vaccination. The chain carries TRBV4-2 and TRBJ2-5; unclear D gene. This clonotype was obtained from a man aged 50 to 59 who received an inactivated influenza vaccine. The CDR3 DNA sequence: TGTGCCAGCAGCCAAGATATCCACAGCCAAGAGACCCAGTACTTC. As protein: CASSQDIHSQETQYF.